This is a list of T cell receptor beta chains from one sample in a study of blood T cell repertoires in COVID-19. TCRdb's copy holds only in-frame clones and misses some; the assay was immunoSEQ multiplex PCR. Among about 430,000 clones listed, 70% to 90% were seen once. The material sequenced was peripheral blood. These receptors were taken from a man aged 18 to 29 with COVID-19, enrolled during active disease. The CDR3 runs from the conserved cysteine through the conserved F or W. D genes are given only for firm matches. Some rows have no size entry. The others give once, few or many, or a class for an expanded clone.

D	size	V	J	DNA	CDR3
NA	NA	TRBV5-4	TRBJ1-1	TGTGCCAGCAGCGGGGAGGGGGGCCGAAGCACTGAAGCTTTCTTT	CASSGEGGRSTEAFF
NA	NA	TRBV30	TRBJ2-5	TGTGCCTGGAGCTTGACTAGAACAGAGACCCAGTACTTC	CAWSLTRTETQYF
NA	NA	TRBV30	TRBJ1-4	TGTGCCTGGGGGGGGCTTGAGGAAAAACTGTTTTTT	CAWGGLEEKLFF
NA	NA	TRBV4-1	TRBJ1-5	TGCGCCAGCAGCGCGGGAGAGGACCAGCCCCAGCATTTT	CASSAGEDQPQHF
TRBD1	NA	TRBV6-5	TRBJ2-1	TGTGCCAGCAGTTCCGAGGGACAGGGGGAGGTAGATGAGCAGTTCTTC	CASSSEGQGEVDEQFF
NA	NA	TRBV27	TRBJ2-5	TGTGCCAGCAGTACCTTAGACCAAGAGACCCAGTACTTC	CASSTLDQETQYF
NA	many	TRBV11-2	TRBJ1-2	TGTGCCAGCAGCCATTCGGCAGCCGGGGATACGGAGGATGGCTACACCTTC	CASSHSAAGDTEDGYTF
NA	NA	TRBV10-1	TRBJ2-7	TGCGCCAGCAGCAGGGAACCAACCTACGAGCAGTACTTC	CASSREPTYEQYF
NA	NA	TRBV10-2	TRBJ1-2	TGCGCCAGCAGCGAACCCCAAGCCACAGGCCTCTTTGGCTACACCTTC	CASSEPQATGLFGYTF
TRBD2	NA	TRBV19	TRBJ2-7	TGTGCCAGTACTCCGGCGGGGGGTTCGCTAGAGCAGTACTTC	CASTPAGGSLEQYF
TRBD1	NA	TRBV7-3	TRBJ2-7	TGTGCCAGCAGCTTAACGGGGACAGTTAACTACGAGCAGTACTTC	CASSLTGTVNYEQYF
NA	NA	TRBV11-3	TRBJ1-5	TGTGCCAGCAGCTTAGACCCCTGGGGCTCCGTTTTAAGTCAGCCCCAGCATTTT	CASSLDPWGSVLSQPQHF
NA	NA	TRBV29-1	TRBJ1-5	TGCAGCGTCGCAAAATCTGCGGATCAGCCCCAGCATTTT	CSVAKSADQPQHF
TRBD2	NA	TRBV30	TRBJ2-2	TGTGCCTGGAGCGCCTGGCGTACTAGCGGCAAAACCGGGGAGCTGTTTTTT	CAWSAWRTSGKTGELFF
NA	NA	TRBV12-5	TRBJ1-2	TGTGCTAGTGGTCTCAGTAGCGGGCAGGGTTTACATGGCTACACCTTC	CASGLSSGQGLHGYTF
NA	NA	TRBV6-1	TRBJ2-3	TGTGCCAGCAGTGAAAGGAGGGATACGCAGTATTTT	CASSERRDTQYF
TRBD2	NA	TRBV9	TRBJ2-3	TGTGCCAGCAGCGTAGGAGCGGGAGGCGCAGATACGCAGTATTTT	CASSVGAGGADTQYF
TRBD1	NA	TRBV19	TRBJ2-1	TGTGCCAGTAGTATGAGACAGGGGTTTAGTGAGCAGTTCTTC	CASSMRQGFSEQFF
NA	NA	TRBV10-1	TRBJ1-4	TGCGCCAGCCGAGCGGCCAGAGGAGAAAGAGATGAAAAACTGTTTTTT	CASRAARGERDEKLFF
TRBD2	NA	TRBV11-3	TRBJ2-1	TGTGCCAGCAGCCGCCGGGGGGGCAATGAGCAGTTCTTC	CASSRRGGNEQFF
TRBD1	NA	TRBV16	TRBJ2-5	TGTGCCAGCAGCCAATCGAGGGACAGTCAAGAGACCCAGTACTTC	CASSQSRDSQETQYF
TRBD1	NA	TRBV5-4	TRBJ1-3	TGTGCCAGCAGCAACCTACAGGGGGCGGCTGGAAACACCATATATTTT	CASSNLQGAAGNTIYF
TRBD2	NA	TRBV2	TRBJ2-3	TGTGCCAGCAGTGGGCGCGGGAGGAGGGTTCAAAATACGCAGTATTTT	CASSGRGRRVQNTQYF
NA	few	TRBV4-1	TRBJ2-1	TGCGCCAGCAGCCAAGATTTTGAACTAGGAATGAATGAGCAGTTCTTC	CASSQDFELGMNEQFF
NA	NA	TRBV12-3/TRBV12-4	TRBJ2-7	TGTGCCAGCAGTTTCGGGGTTTCCTACGAGCAGTACTTC	CASSFGVSYEQYF
TRBD1	few	TRBV2	TRBJ2-6	TGTGCCAGCAGTCCGGGGACAGGTGGGGCCAACGTCCTGACTTTC	CASSPGTGGANVLTF
NA	NA	TRBV5-1	TRBJ1-6	TGCGCCAGCAGCGACAGCTATAATTCACCCCTCCACTTT	CASSDSYNSPLHF
NA	NA	TRBV11-3	TRBJ1-1	TGTGCCAGCAGTCTCTTGGGGGGGAACACTGAAGCTTTCTTT	CASSLLGGNTEAFF
NA	NA	TRBV15	TRBJ1-1	TGTGCCACCAGCAGAGGGTTTAAGGGGGTCGAAACTGAAGCTTTCTTT	CATSRGFKGVETEAFF
TRBD1	NA	TRBV24-1	TRBJ2-5	TGTGCCACCAGTGATTCAGGGGGCAGGGGACCGGGAGAGACCCAGTACTTC	CATSDSGGRGPGETQYF
TRBD2	NA	TRBV9	TRBJ2-1	TGTGCCAGCAGCGTTGGGGTTAGCGGGAGTTCCGATGAGCAGTTCTTC	CASSVGVSGSSDEQFF
TRBD1	NA	TRBV2	TRBJ1-6	TGTGCCAGCAGGGGACAGGGTGATAATTCACCCCTCCACTTT	CASRGQGDNSPLHF
TRBD1	NA	TRBV11-2	TRBJ2-7	TGTGCCAGCAGCTGGACAGGGGGAGGGTTCTACGAGCAGTACTTC	CASSWTGGGFYEQYF
TRBD2	NA	TRBV19	TRBJ2-1	TGTGCCAGTAGTACCTTACTAGCGGGGGCCCCCCATGAGCAGTTCTTC	CASSTLLAGAPHEQFF
NA	once	TRBV5-6	TRBJ2-3	TGTGCCAGCAGCCCTAGCACAGATACGCAGTATTTT	CASSPSTDTQYF
TRBD2	NA	TRBV24-1	TRBJ2-3	TGTGCCACCTCCGCCCGTCGGGGGGACGGCACAGATACGCAGTATTTT	CATSARRGDGTDTQYF
NA	NA	TRBV25-1	TRBJ2-7	TGTGCCAGCAGTCTCGGGGTTTTTTACGAGCAGTACTTC	CASSLGVFYEQYF
TRBD1	NA	TRBV6-5	TRBJ2-3	TGTGCCAGCAGGCCCGGGACAGGGGTAGATACGCAGTATTTT	CASRPGTGVDTQYF
TRBD2	once	TRBV5-1	TRBJ2-5	TGCGCCAGCAGCTTGCTAGCGGACCAAGAGACCCAGTACTTC	CASSLLADQETQYF
NA	NA	TRBV29-1	TRBJ2-3	TGCAGCGTTGAAGATTTTATCGGGCAGGGTAGCACAGATACGCAGTATTTT	CSVEDFIGQGSTDTQYF
NA	NA	TRBV19	TRBJ2-3	TGTGCCAGTAGTATTCTATTGGCAGATACGCAGTATTTT	CASSILLADTQYF
NA	NA	TRBV11-3	TRBJ1-1	TGTGCCAGCAGCTTATCGGGGTACACTGAAGCTTTCTTT	CASSLSGYTEAFF
TRBD2	NA	TRBV9	TRBJ2-3	TGTGCCAGCAGCCAGGGACTAGGGGATACGCAGTATTTT	CASSQGLGDTQYF
NA	NA	TRBV2	TRBJ2-5	TGTGCCAGCAGTGTCCGGGAGACCCAGTACTTC	CASSVRETQYF
TRBD2	NA	TRBV7-6	TRBJ2-7	TGTGCCAGCAGCTTAGCCGGGGGGAGCTCCTACGAGCAGTACTTC	CASSLAGGSSYEQYF
NA	NA	TRBV19	TRBJ1-1	TGTGCCAGTAGTGAGGCGGGGACCTCGGGGACTGAAGCTTTCTTT	CASSEAGTSGTEAFF
TRBD1	NA	TRBV28	TRBJ2-2	TGTGCCAGCAGGATCAGGGGGCGCCCCGGGGAGCTGTTTTTT	CASRIRGRPGELFF
NA	NA	TRBV7-9	TRBJ2-7	TGTGCCAGCAGCTCCAGGCGACTATTCGGCGAGCAGTACTTC	CASSSRRLFGEQYF
TRBD1	NA	TRBV6-2/TRBV6-3	TRBJ1-3	TGTGCCAGCAGCCACTCCGGGACAGGGGAAAAGGAAAACACCATATATTTT	CASSHSGTGEKENTIYF
TRBD1	once	TRBV6-1	TRBJ1-1	TGTGCCAGCAGTGAAGCACAGGGGAGTCGCACTGAAGCTTTCTTT	CASSEAQGSRTEAFF
NA	NA	TRBV2	TRBJ1-5	TGTGCCATCGATAACTCGGCAGCGAGTAATCAGCCCCAGCATTTT	CAIDNSAASNQPQHF
TRBD2	NA	TRBV10-1	TRBJ2-5	TGCGCCAGCAGTAACGAGCGGGAGGGTGGGTCAGAGACCCAGTACTTC	CASSNEREGGSETQYF
NA	once	TRBV6-5	TRBJ2-7	TGTGCCAGCAGACTAGGGGGGGGCAACGAGCAGTACTTC	CASRLGGGNEQYF
TRBD1	NA	TRBV7-9	TRBJ2-2	TGTGCCAGCAGCCGTTTATCGGCAGGGGGCGCCGGCGGGGAGCTGTTTTTT	CASSRLSAGGAGGELFF
TRBD2	NA	TRBV7-8	TRBJ2-7	TGTGCCAGCAGCTTAGAAGGCGGGAGCTCCTACGAGCAGTACTTC	CASSLEGGSSYEQYF